The sequence of this TCR beta chain was determined in a study of blood T cell repertoires in COVID-19. Study-level background: PBMCs, B-cell-depleted T cells, or T cells were the source of the cDNA or gDNA that made up the material.

Germline V CDR1 and CDR2: PRHDT, FYEKMQ (reference sequence). This CDR3 contains 12 residues. V lost 5 bases, J lost 4 bases, and 9 bases lay in between. This clone has a single count. Authors' processing steps: Amplified reference gene primers provided the basis for estimating nucleated cell counts. Sequencing was performed with immunoSEQ multiplex PCR; in TCRdb, only in-frame clones are kept and a portion is missing. V and J calls and clone size are copied from that table; D and trimming were computed from the DNA. Here the sample spans roughly 410,000 clones, around 89% being singletons. The chain recombines TRBV13 with TRBJ2-7; the D is unclear. The source is a man between 40 and 49 years old with acute or convalescent COVID-19. The sample consisted of peripheral blood. The CDR3 sequence is CASSVDRYEQYF. CDR3 nucleotide sequence: TGTGCCAGCAGCGTAGATAGATACGAGCAGTACTTC.